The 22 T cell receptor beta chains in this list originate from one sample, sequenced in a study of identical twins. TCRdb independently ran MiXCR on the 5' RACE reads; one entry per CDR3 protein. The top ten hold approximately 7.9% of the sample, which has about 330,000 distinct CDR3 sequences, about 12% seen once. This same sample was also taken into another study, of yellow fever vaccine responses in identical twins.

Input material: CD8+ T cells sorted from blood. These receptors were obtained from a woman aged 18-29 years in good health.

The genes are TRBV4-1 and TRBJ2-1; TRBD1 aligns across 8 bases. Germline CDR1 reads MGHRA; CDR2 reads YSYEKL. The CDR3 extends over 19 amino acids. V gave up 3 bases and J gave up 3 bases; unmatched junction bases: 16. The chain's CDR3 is CASSQTGAFRSNFYNEQFF. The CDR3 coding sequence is TGCGCCAGCAGCCAGACAGGGGCCTTCCGTTCTAATTTCTACAATGAGCAGTTCTTC.

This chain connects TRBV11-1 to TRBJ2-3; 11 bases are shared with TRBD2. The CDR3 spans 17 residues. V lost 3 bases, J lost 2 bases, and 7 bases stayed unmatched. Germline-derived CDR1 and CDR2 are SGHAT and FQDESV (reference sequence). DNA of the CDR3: TGTGCCAGCAGCTTGGGTACTAGCGGGGGCTACACAGATACGCAGTATTTT. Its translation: CASSLGTSGGYTDTQYF.

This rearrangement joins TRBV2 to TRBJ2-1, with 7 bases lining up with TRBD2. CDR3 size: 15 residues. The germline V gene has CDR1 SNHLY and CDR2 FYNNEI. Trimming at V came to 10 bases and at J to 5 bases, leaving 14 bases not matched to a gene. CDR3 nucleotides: TGTGCCACAACATGGGGTGCTAGCGGTAACAATGAGCAGTTCTTC. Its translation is CATTWGASGNNEQFF.

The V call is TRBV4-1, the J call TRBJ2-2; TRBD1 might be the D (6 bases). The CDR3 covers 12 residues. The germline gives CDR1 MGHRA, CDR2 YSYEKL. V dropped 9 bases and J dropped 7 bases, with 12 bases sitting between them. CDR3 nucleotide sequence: TGCGCCAGTTCTACAGGGAACGGGGAGCTGTTTTTT. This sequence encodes CASSTGNGELFF.

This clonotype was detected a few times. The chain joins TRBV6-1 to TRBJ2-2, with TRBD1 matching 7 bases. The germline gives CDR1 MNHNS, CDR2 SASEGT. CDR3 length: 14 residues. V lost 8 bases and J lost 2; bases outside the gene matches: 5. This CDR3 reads CASVRDSNTGELFF. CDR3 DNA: TGTGCCAGCGTCCGGGACAGCAACACCGGGGAGCTGTTTTTT.

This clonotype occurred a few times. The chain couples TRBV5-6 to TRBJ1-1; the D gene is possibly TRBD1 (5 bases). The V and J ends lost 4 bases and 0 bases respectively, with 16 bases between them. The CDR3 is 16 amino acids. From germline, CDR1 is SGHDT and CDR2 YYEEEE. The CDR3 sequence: CASSALTRELNTEAFF. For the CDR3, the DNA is TGTGCCAGCAGCGCACTGACCAGGGAATTGAACACTGAAGCTTTCTTT.

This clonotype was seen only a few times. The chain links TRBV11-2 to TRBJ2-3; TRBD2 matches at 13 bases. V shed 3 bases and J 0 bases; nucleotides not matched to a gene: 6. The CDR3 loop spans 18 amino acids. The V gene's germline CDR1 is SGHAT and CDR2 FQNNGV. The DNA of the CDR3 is TGTGCCAGCAGCTTCGGCATGGGACTAGCGGGAAGCACAGATACGCAGTATTTT. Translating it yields CASSFGMGLAGSTDTQYF.

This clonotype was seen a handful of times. CDR3 in amino acids: CASTLGGDSAYGYTF. In DNA, the CDR3 is TGCGCCAGCACGCTCGGGGGGGACAGCGCCTATGGCTACACCTTC. This chain links TRBV4-1 with TRBJ1-2; 7 nucleotides agree with TRBD1. The CDR3 loop spans 15 amino acids. Germline V gives CDR1 MGHRA, CDR2 YSYEKL. V dropped 7 bases and J dropped 4; count of bases not matched to a gene: 12.

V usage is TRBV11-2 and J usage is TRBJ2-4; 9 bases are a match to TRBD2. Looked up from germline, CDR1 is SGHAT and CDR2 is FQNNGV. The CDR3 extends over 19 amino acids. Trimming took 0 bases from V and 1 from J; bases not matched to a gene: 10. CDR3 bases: TGTGCCAGCAGCTTAGATTTAGCGGGAGTGTGGCCCGCCAAAAACATTCAGTACTTC. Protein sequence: CASSLDLAGVWPAKNIQYF.

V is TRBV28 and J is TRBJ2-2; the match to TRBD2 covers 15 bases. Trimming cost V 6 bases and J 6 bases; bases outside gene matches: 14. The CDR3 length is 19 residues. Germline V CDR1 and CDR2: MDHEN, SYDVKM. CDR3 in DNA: TGTGCCAGCAGCCCTCCGGGACTAGCGGGGGGATACTCTTCCGGGGAGCTGTTTTTT. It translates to CASSPPGLAGGYSSGELFF.

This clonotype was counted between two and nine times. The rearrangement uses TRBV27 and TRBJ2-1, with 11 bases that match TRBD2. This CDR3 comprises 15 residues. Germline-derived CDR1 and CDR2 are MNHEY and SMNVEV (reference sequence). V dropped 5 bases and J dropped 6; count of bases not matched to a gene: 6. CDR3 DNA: TGTGCCAGCAGTCAACTAGCGGGAGCGCTCAATGAGCAGTTCTTC. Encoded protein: CASSQLAGALNEQFF.

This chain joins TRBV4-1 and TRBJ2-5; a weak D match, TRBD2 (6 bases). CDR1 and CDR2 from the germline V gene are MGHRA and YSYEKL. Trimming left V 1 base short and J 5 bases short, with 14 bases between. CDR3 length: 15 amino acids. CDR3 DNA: TGCGCCAGCAGCCAAGGGGTGGGGGGTGGCGAGACCCAGTACTTC. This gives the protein CASSQGVGGGETQYF.

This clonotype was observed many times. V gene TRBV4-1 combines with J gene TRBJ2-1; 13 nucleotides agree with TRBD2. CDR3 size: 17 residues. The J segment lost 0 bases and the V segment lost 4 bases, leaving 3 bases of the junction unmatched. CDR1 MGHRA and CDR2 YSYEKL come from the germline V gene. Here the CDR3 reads CASSPGLAGPSYNEQFF. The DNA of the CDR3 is TGCGCCAGCAGCCCGGGACTAGCGGGACCCTCCTACAATGAGCAGTTCTTC.

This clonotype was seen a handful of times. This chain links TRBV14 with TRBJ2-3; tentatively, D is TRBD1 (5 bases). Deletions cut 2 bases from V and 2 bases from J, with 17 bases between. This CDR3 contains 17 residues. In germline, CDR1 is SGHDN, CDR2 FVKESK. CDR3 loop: CASSQTSPWGSTDTQYF. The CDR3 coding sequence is TGTGCCAGCAGCCAAACATCACCGTGGGGCTCCACAGATACGCAGTATTTT.

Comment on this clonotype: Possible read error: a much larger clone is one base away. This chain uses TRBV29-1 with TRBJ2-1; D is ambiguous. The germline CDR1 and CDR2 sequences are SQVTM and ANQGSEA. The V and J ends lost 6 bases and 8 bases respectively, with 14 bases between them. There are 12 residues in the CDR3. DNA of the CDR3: TGCAGCGTACTACCCCGAGGCTATGAGCAGTTCTTC. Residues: CSVLPRGYEQFF.

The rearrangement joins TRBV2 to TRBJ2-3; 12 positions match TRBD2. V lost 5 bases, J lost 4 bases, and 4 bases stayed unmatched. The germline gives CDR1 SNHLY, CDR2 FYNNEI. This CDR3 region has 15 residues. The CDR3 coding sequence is TGTGCCAGCAGTTTACTAGCGGGAGGTCCAGATACGCAGTATTTT. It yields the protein CASSLLAGGPDTQYF.

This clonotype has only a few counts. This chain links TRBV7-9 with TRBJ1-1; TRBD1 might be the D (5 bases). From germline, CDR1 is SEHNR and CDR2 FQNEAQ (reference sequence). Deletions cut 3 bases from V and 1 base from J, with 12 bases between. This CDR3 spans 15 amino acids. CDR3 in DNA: TGTGCCAGCAGCTTGTCAGGGTTTACGAACACTGAAGCTTTCTTT. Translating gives CASSLSGFTNTEAFF. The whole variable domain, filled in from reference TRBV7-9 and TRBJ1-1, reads DTGVSQNPRHKITKRGQNVTFRCDPISEHNRLYWYRQTLGQGPEFLTYFQNEAQLEKSRLLSDRFSAERPKGSFSTLEIQRTEQGDSAMYLCASSLSGFTNTEAFFGQGTRLTVV.

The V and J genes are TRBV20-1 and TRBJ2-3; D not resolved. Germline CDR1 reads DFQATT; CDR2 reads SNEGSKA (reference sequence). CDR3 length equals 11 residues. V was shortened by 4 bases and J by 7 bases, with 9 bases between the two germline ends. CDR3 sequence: CSAKLTNTQYF. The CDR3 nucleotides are TGCAGTGCTAAACTCACGAATACGCAGTATTTT.

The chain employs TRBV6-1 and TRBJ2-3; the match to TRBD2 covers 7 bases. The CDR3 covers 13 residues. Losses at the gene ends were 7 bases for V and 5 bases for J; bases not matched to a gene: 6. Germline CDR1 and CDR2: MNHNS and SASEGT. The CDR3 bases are TGTGCCAGCACAAGGGAGGGGTTAGATACGCAGTATTTT. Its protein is CASTREGLDTQYF.

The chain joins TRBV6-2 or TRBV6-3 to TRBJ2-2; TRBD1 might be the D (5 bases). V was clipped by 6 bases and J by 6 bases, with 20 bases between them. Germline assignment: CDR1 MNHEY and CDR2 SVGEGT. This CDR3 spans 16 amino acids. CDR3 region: CASSTTDPRASGELFF. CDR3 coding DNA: TGTGCCAGCAGCACTACCGACCCCAGGGCGTCCGGGGAGCTGTTTTTT.

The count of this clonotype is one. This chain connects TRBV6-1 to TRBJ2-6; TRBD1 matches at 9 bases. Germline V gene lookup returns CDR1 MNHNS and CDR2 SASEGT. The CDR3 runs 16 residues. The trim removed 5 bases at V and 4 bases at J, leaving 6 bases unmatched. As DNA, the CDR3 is TGTGCCAGCAGTACCCGGACAGGGGACGGGGCCAACGTCCTGACTTTC. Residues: CASSTRTGDGANVLTF.

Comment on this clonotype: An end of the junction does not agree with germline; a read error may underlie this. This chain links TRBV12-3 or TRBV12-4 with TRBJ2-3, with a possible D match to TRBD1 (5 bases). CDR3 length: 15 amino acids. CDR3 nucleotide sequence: TGTGCCAGTAGTTTTTCCAGGGCCAGCACAGATACGCAGTATTTT. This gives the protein CASSFSRASTDTQYF.